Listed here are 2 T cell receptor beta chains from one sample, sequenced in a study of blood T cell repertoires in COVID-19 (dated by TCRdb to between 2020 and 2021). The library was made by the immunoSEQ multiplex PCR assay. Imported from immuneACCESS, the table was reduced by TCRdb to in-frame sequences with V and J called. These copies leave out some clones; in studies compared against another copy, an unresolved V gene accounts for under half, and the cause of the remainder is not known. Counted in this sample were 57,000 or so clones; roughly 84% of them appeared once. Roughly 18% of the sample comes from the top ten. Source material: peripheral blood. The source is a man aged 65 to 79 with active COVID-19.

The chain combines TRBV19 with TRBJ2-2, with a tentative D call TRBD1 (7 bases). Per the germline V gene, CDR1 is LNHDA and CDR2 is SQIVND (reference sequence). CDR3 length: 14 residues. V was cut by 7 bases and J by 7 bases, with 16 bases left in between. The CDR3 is CASTTSGGLGELFF. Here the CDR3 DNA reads TGTGCCAGTACCACGTCAGGGGGGCTCGGGGAGCTGTTTTTT.

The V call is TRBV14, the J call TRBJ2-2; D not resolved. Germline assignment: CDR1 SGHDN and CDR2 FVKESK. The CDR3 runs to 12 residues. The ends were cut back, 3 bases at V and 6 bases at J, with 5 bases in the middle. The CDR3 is CASSHLAGELFF. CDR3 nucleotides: TGTGCCAGCAGCCACCTTGCCGGGGAGCTGTTTTTT.